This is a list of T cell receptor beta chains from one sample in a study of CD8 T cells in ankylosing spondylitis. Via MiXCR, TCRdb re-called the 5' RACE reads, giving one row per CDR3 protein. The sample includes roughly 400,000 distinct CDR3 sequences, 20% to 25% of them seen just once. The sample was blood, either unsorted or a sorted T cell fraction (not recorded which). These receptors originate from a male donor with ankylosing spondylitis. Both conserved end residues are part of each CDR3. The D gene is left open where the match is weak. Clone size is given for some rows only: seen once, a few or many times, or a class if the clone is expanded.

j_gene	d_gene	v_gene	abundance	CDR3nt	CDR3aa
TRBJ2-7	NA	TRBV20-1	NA	TGCAGTGCTGGGAGGGGGGAGGAATACGAGCAGTACTTC	CSAGRGEEYEQYF
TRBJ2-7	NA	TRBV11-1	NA	TGTGCCAGCAGCTTAGCCCCCGGAGCTAGCAGAGCCTACGAGCAGTACTTC	CASSLAPGASRAYEQYF
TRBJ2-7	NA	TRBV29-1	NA	TGCAGCGTTTTGGCCAGCTTCTCCTACGAGCAGTACTTC	CSVLASFSYEQYF
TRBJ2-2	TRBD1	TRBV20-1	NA	TGCAGTGCTTCCCGGGACAGGGGCCCCGGGGAGCTGTTTTTT	CSASRDRGPGELFF
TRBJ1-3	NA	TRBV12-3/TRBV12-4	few	TGTGCCAGCAGTCTTTACTCTGGAAACACCATATATTTT	CASSLYSGNTIYF
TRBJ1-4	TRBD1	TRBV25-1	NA	TGTGCCAGCAGTGAATATTCAGGGGGCGAAAAACTGTTTTTT	CASSEYSGGEKLFF
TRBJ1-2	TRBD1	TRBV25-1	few	TGTGCCAGCAGTGAATTTGTGGGACAGGATTACTATGGCTACACCTTC	CASSEFVGQDYYGYTF
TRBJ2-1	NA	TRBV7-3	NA	TGTGCCAGCAGCTTATCGGGGGAGCGCCAGGTATATGAGCAGTTCTTC	CASSLSGERQVYEQFF
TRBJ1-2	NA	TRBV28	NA	TGTGCCAGCAGATTCGGGGGGTATGGCTACACCTTC	CASRFGGYGYTF
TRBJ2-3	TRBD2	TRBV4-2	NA	TGTGCCAGCAGCCAAGACTTAGCGGGGGATACGCAGTATTTT	CASSQDLAGDTQYF
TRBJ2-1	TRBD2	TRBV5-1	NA	TGCGCCAGCAGCCAGGGACTAGCGGGAGGCAATGAGCAGTTCTTC	CASSQGLAGGNEQFF
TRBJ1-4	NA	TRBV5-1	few	TGCGCCAGCAGCTTGCATGTGGCAGCAACTAATGAAAAACTGTTTTTT	CASSLHVAATNEKLFF
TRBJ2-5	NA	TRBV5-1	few	TGCGCCAGCAGCTTTCCCACGGGGGACCAAGAGACCCAGTACTTC	CASSFPTGDQETQYF
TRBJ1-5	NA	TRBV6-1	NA	TGTGCCAGCAGCGCCCAGCCGCTCGAGCCCCAGCATTTT	CASSAQPLEPQHF
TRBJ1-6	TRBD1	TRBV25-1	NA	TGTGCCAGCACTCGACAGGGGAGGAATTCACCCCTCCACTTT	CASTRQGRNSPLHF
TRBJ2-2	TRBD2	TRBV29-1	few	TGCAGCGCACGGGTAGCGGGAGACGTCGCCGGGGAGCTGTTTTTT	CSARVAGDVAGELFF
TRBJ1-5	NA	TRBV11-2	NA	TGTGCCAGCAGCCTTTCCTCCCCGCTTAGCAATCAGCCCCAGCATTTT	CASSLSSPLSNQPQHF
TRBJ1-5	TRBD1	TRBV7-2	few	TGTGCCAGCAGCTCGAGACAGGGCGAGGAGCAGCCCCAGCATTTT	CASSSRQGEEQPQHF
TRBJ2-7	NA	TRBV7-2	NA	TGTGCCAGCAGCTTAGCGTTATTTCCGTACGAGCAGTACTTC	CASSLALFPYEQYF
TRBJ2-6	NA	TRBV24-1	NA	TGTGCCACCAGTGATCCCCACAGGGCTGGGGCCAACGTCCTGACTTTC	CATSDPHRAGANVLTF
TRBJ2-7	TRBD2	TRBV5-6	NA	TGTGCCAGCAGCCGTATTATAGCGGGAAGCTCCTACGAGCAGTACTTC	CASSRIIAGSSYEQYF
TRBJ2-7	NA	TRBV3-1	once	TGTGCCAGCAGTCCTCGTCGGAGCTACGAGCAGTACTTC	CASSPRRSYEQYF
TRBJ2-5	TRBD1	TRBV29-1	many	TGCAGCGTTGAGGGCCCGGGGACAGGGGAGGAAGAGACCCAGTACTTC	CSVEGPGTGEEETQYF
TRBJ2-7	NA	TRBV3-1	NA	TGTGCCAGCAGCCAACACCCCACAGGCTTGGGCGAGCAGTACTTC	CASSQHPTGLGEQYF
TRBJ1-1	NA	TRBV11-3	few	TGTGCCAGCAGTGGGGGGAACACTGAAGCTTTCTTT	CASSGGNTEAFF
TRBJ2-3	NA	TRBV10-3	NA	TGTGCCATCAGTGAGGCGGTAGCGGCTGGCACAGATACGCAGTATTTT	CAISEAVAAGTDTQYF
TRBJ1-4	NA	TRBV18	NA	TGTGCCAGCTCACCGAGGAGTGAGGAAAAACTGTTTTTT	CASSPRSEEKLFF
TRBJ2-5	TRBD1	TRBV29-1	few	TGCAGCGTTTGGGACAGGCAAGAGACCCAGTACTTC	CSVWDRQETQYF
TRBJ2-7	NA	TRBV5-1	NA	TGCGCCAGCAGCTTGCGCGGGGGCGAGGGAGGAAACTCCTACGAGCAGTACTTC	CASSLRGGEGGNSYEQYF
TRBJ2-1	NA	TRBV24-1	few	TGTGCCACCAGTGAGGGACTTAGATCCTTGTACAATGAGCAGTTCTTC	CATSEGLRSLYNEQFF
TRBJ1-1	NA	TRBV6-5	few	TGTGCCAGCGGGGGAGAGGCTGAAGCTTTCTTT	CASGGEAEAFF
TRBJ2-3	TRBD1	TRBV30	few	TGTGCCTGGGGGGACAGGGGCACAGATACGCAGTATTTT	CAWGDRGTDTQYF
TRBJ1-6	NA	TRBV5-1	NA	TGCGCCAGCAGCTTGGGAGGGACTAACCCTCATTCACCCCTCCACTTT	CASSLGGTNPHSPLHF
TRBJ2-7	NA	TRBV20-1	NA	TGCAGTGCTGGCAGGGGAGAAGAGCAGTACTTC	CSAGRGEEQYF
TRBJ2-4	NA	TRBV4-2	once	TGTGCCAGCAGCCAGATCCCTAGCGTCACTCAGTACTTC	CASSQIPSVTQYF
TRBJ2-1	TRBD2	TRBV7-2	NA	TGTGCCAGCAGCTTAAGGGTAGGGCTAGCGGGCCGCAATGAGCAGTTCTTC	CASSLRVGLAGRNEQFF
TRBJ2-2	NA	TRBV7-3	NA	TGTGCCAGCAGCTTATTAGGTCAAGAAGTGGGGGAGCTGTTTTTT	CASSLLGQEVGELFF
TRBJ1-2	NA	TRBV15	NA	TGTGCCACCAGCAGAGATCTAACTAACTATGGCTACACCTTC	CATSRDLTNYGYTF
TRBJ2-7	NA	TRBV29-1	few	TGCAGCGTTGTAGCAGGGGCCAACTCCTACGAGCAGTACTTC	CSVVAGANSYEQYF
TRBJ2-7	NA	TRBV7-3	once	TGTGCCAGCAGCTTAACAACGGCCGGACACTACGAGCAGTACTTC	CASSLTTAGHYEQYF
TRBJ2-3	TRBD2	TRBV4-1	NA	TGCGCCAGCAGTAAAGGGGGACTAGCGGTCCTTACGGATACGCAGTATTTT	CASSKGGLAVLTDTQYF
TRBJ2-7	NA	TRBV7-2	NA	TGTGCCAGCAGGCCCGGGCCCCACGAGCAGTACTTC	CASRPGPHEQYF
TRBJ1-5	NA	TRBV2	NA	TGTGCCAGCAGTGAGTTGGGCAATCAGCCCCAGCATTTT	CASSELGNQPQHF
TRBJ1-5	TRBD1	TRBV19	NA	TGTGCCAGTAGCCCAACCCAGGGGGTGGCGGTCAATCAGCCCCAGCATTTT	CASSPTQGVAVNQPQHF
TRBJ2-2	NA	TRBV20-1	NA	TGCAGTGCCCCGGACAGTTGGACCGGGGAGCTGTTTTTT	CSAPDSWTGELFF
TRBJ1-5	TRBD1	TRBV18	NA	TGTGCCAGCTCACCAACCGGGACAGGTTATAGCAATCAGCCCCAGCATTTT	CASSPTGTGYSNQPQHF
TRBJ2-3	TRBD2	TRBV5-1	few	TGCGCCAGCAGCTTGAGTGAGCGGGAGAATGAGTATTTT	CASSLSERENEYF
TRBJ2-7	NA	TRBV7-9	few	TGTGCCAGCAGCGCAGCCGGGGCCTCCTACGAGCAGTACTTC	CASSAAGASYEQYF
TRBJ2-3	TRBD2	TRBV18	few	TGTGCCAGCTCACCAAGCCCCGGACTAGCGGGAGTCGGCACAGATACGCAGTATTTT	CASSPSPGLAGVGTDTQYF
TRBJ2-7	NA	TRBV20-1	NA	TGCAGTGCCCTCCAATGGGACGTGGAGGGCTCCTACGAGCAGTACTTC	CSALQWDVEGSYEQYF
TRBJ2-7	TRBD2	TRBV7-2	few	TGTGCCAGCAGCTTAACTAGCGGGAGAGGGTACGAGCAGTACTTC	CASSLTSGRGYEQYF
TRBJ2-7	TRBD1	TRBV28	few	TGTGCCAGCAGTCCCCGGGACAGGGACTACGAGCAGTACTTC	CASSPRDRDYEQYF
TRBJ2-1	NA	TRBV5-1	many	TGTGCCAGCAGTTTAGGGCAGGGAGGCAATGAGCAGTTCTTC	CASSLGQGGNEQFF
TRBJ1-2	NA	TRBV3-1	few	TGTGCCAGCAGCCCGACCACGGGGTTTAATTGCTACACCTTC	CASSPTTGFNCYTF
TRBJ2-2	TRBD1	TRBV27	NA	TGTGCCAGCAGTACCCGGGACAGGGCTCAGGCCGGGGAGCTGTTTTTT	CASSTRDRAQAGELFF